The entry below describes one T cell receptor beta chain. No antigen is known for it. The data are from a study of cytomegalovirus exposure and HLA in healthy donors. Notes on the study in general: Likely technical artifact: a cluster of highly shared sequence variants. Researchers reported from a later analysis that most CMV-associated TCR beta chains appeared HLA-restricted. The study recorded around 160 TCR beta chains that were cytomegalovirus-associated. The productive fraction for most TCR beta V segments was about 87% or about 30% in an earlier analysis.

The trim removed 4 bases at V and 5 bases at J, leaving 8 bases unmatched. The CDR3 totals 14 residues. Per the germline V gene, CDR1 is MNHEY and CDR2 is SVGAGI. 60 Vbeta and 13 Jbeta primers were used in PCR. Libraries were prepared by immunoSEQ multiplex PCR; TCRdb keeps only in-frame clonotypes and omits some of them. This table holds 140,000 or so clones, about four fifths found once. This TCR derives from a man aged 40-50 years in good health and CMV-seronegative. This chain connects TRBV6-5 to TRBJ2-7; TRBD1 agrees at 7 bases. Source material: PBMCs. CDR3 sequence reads: CASSLTGQGNEQYF. The CDR3 DNA sequence: TGTGCCAGCAGTTTGACAGGGCAAGGCAACGAGCAGTACTTC.